What follows are 5 T cell receptor beta chains derived from one specimen sequenced in a study of T cell responses to AZD1222 COVID-19 vaccine. Here immunoSEQ multiplex PCR was the method, and the copy in TCRdb shows in-frame clones only, minus some. The sample includes over 85,000 clones, around 90% of them seen just once. The specimen comprised peripheral blood, sampled 28 days after the second AZD1222 dose. The receptors here all came from an adult who received the AZD1222 COVID-19 vaccine.

The chain couples TRBV28 to TRBJ1-2; no firm D call. The CDR3 is 14 amino acids. Germline CDR1 is MDHEN and CDR2 is SYDVKM. V was clipped by 2 bases and J by 7 bases, with 14 bases between them. The CDR3 here is CASSLLQSVFGYTF. The CDR3 DNA reads as TGTGCCAGCAGTTTACTCCAGTCGGTTTTTGGCTACACCTTC.

The chain has TRBV27 and TRBJ1-2, with D possibly being TRBD1 (6 bases). Trimming shortened V by 2 bases and J by 8 bases, and 18 bases separated the two germline ends. The V gene's germline CDR1 is MNHEY and CDR2 SMNVEV (reference sequence). The CDR3 runs to 15 residues. CDR3 protein: CASSLGTTSRGGYTF. In DNA, the CDR3 is TGTGCCAGCAGTTTAGGGACAACCTCGAGGGGCGGCTACACCTTC.

V is TRBV6-5 and J is TRBJ2-5, with D perhaps assigned TRBD1 or TRBD2 (5 bases each). The CDR3 has 12 amino acids. Germline-derived CDR1 and CDR2 are MNHEY and SVGAGI. Trimming cost V 11 bases and J 4 bases, with 14 bases left between them. The CDR3 DNA reads as TGTGCCGCCGGGGCGGGCGCAGAGACCCAGTACTTC. Encoded protein: CAAGAGAETQYF.

This chain links TRBV7-2 with TRBJ1-1; possibly TRBD1 for D (6 bases). The V gene lost 5 bases and the J gene lost 1 base, with 14 bases spanning the gap. There are 15 residues in the CDR3. Germline-derived CDR1 and CDR2 are SGHTA and FQGNSA. The CDR3 protein is CASSGTLGGNTEAFF. As DNA, the CDR3 is TGTGCCAGCAGCGGGACATTGGGGGGGAACACTGAAGCTTTCTTT. Full variable domain (remainder filled in from reference TRBV7-2 and TRBJ1-1): GAGVSQSPSNKVTEKGKDVELRCDPISGHTALYWYRQSLGQGLEFLIYFQGNSAPDKSGLPSDRFSAERTGGSVSTLTIQRTQQEDSAVYLCASSGTLGGNTEAFFGQGTRLTVV.

The V gene is TRBV6-5, the J gene TRBJ1-1; D not certain. The CDR3 is 12 amino acids. CDR1 is MNHEY, CDR2 SVGAGI, per germline. With 7 bases removed from V and 5 bases from J, the gap between germline ends came to 11 bases. The DNA for the CDR3 is TGTGCCAGCACCCCGCGGTGGACTGAAGCTTTCTTT. Translated, it gives CASTPRWTEAFF.